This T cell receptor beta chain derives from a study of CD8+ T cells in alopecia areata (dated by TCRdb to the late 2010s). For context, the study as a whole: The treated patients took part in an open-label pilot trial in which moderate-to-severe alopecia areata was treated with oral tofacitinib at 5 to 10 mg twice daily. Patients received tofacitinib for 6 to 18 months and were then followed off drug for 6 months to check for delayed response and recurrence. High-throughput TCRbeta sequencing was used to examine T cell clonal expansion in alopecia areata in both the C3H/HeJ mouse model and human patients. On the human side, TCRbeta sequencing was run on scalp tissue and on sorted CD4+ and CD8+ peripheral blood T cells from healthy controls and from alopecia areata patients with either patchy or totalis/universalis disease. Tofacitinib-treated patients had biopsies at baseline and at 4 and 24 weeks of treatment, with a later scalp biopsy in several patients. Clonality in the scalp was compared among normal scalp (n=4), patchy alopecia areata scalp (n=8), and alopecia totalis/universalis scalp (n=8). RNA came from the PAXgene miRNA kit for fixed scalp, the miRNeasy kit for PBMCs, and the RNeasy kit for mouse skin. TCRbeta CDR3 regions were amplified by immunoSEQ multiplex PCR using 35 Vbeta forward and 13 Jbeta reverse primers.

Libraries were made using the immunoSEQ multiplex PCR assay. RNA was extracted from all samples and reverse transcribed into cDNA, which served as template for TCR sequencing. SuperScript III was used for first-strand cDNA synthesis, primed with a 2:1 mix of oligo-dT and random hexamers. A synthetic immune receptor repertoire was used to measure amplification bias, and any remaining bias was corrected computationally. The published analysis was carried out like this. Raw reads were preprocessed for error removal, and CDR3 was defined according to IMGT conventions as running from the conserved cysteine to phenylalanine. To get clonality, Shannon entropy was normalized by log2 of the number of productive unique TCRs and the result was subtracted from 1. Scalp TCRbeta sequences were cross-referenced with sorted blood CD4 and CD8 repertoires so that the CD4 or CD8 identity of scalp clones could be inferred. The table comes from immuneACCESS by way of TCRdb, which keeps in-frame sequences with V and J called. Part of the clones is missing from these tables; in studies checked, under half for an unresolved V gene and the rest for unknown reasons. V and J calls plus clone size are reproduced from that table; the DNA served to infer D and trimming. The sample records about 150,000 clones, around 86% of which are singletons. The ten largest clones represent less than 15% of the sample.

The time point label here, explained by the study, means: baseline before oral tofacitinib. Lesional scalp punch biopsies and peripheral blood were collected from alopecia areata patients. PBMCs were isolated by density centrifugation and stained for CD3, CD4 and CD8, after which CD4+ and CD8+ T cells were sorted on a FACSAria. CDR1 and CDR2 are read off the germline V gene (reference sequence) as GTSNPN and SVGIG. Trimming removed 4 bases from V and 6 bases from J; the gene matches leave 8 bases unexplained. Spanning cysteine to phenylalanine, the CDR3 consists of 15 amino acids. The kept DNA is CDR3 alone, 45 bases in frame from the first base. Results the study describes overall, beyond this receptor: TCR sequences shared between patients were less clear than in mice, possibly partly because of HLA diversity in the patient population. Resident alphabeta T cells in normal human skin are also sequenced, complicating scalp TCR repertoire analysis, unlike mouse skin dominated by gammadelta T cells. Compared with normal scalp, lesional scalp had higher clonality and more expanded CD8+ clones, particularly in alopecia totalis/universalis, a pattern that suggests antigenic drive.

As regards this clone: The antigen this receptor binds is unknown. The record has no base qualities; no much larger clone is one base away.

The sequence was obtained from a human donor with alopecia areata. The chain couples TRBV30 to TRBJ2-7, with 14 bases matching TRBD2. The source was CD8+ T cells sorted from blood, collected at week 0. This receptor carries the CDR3 CAWTDPGLAGAEQYF. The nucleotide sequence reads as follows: TGTGCCTGGACCGACCCGGGACTAGCGGGGGCCGAGCAGTACTTC.